This T cell receptor beta chain is drawn from a study of cytomegalovirus exposure and HLA in healthy donors. Findings and caveats of the study: While the bulk of TCR sequences proved rare, some public TCRs turned up in many donors.

A remark on this clone: What it binds is unknown.

V shed 4 bases and J shed 4 bases, with 14 bases lying between them. The CDR3 sequence is 14 residues long. Germline assignment: CDR1 SQVTM and CDR2 ANQGSEA. The PCR ran on 60 Vbeta and 13 Jbeta primers. Assay: immunoSEQ multiplex PCR; the TCRdb copy retains only in-frame clones and omits some. This sample's table has tens of thousands of clones. The V gene is TRBV29-1, the J gene TRBJ2-1; D may be TRBD1 (6 bases). The specimen was PBMCs. The receptor was derived from a woman aged 35 to 49 in good health and CMV-seropositive. CDR3 sequence: CSVGRGTPYNEQFF. CDR3 DNA: TGCAGCGTTGGAAGAGGGACACCGTACAATGAGCAGTTCTTC.